Presented here are 23 T cell receptor beta chains from one specimen sequenced in a study of T cells and Merkel cell carcinoma outcomes. Sequenced by immunoSEQ multiplex PCR; TCRdb stores in-frame clones only, minus some. This table holds 5,000 to 8,000 clones, 90% found once. Sequencing used tumor tissue from Merkel cell carcinoma. The receptors were sampled from a human donor with Merkel cell carcinoma.

This clone has just one count. V and J are TRBV20-1 and TRBJ1-1; TRBD1 is a possible D gene (5 bases). The CDR3 is 10 residues long. Per germline, CDR1 DFQATT and CDR2 SNEGSKA (reference sequence). V was pared by 5 bases and J by 8 bases, with 9 bases between. CDR3 DNA sequence: TGCAGTGCTCCCGGGGCAGAAGCTTTCTTT. Amino acids: CSAPGAEAFF.

V gene TRBV10-1 combines with J gene TRBJ2-7; the match to TRBD2 covers 8 bases. The CDR3 is 17 residues long. CDR1 and CDR2 from the germline V gene are WNHNN and SYGVQD (reference sequence). With V trimmed by 7 bases and J by 0 bases, 14 bases remained unmatched. This CDR3 is CASIPTSEQPSSYEQYV. CDR3 bases: TGCGCCAGCATCCCGACTAGCGAGCAACCAAGCTCCTACGAGCAGTACGTC.

This chain uses TRBV5-1 with TRBJ1-1; 12 positions match TRBD1. This CDR3 region has 16 residues. The V and J ends lost 0 bases and 5 bases, in that order; junction bases with no gene match: 5. Germline values: CDR1 SGHRS, CDR2 YFSETQ. As DNA, the CDR3 is TGCGCCAGCAGCTTGGTGGGGACAGGGGGCGGAACTGAAGCTTTCTTT. It yields the protein CASSLVGTGGGTEAFF.

The sample holds one count of this clone. The chain joins TRBV7-3 to TRBJ2-5, with D possibly being TRBD1 or TRBD2 (5 bases each). V shed 5 bases and J shed 4 bases, with 20 bases lying between them. From germline, CDR1 is SGHTA and CDR2 FQGTGA. CDR3 length: 16 residues. This chain's CDR3 is CASSPSRAGRAETQYF. The CDR3 nucleotides read TGTGCCAGCAGCCCCTCTCGAGCAGGGCGGGCAGAGACCCAGTACTTC.

The chain uses TRBV6-6 and TRBJ1-1; 11 nucleotides align to TRBD1. V lost 0 bases and J lost 5; bases outside the gene matches: 2. This CDR3 contains 15 residues. Germline V gives CDR1 MNHNY, CDR2 SVGAGI (reference sequence). CDR3 region: CASSYSGTGGTEAFF. In nucleotides, the CDR3 is TGTGCCAGCAGTTACTCAGGGACAGGGGGGACTGAAGCTTTCTTT.

The chain couples TRBV5-6 to TRBJ2-5, with 13 bases fitting TRBD2. The V and J ends lost 3 bases and 13 bases, in that order; junction bases with no gene match: 6. The CDR3 runs 13 residues. The germline gives CDR1 SGHDT, CDR2 YYEEEE. The CDR3 nucleotides are TGTGCCAGCAGCTCGGGACTAGCGGGGCCCCGGTACTTC. Protein product: CASSSGLAGPRYF. Using reference TRBV5-6 and TRBJ2-5 for the parts outside the CDR3, the full variable domain is DAGVTQSPTHLIKTRGQQVTLRCSPKSGHDTVSWYQQALGQGPQFIFQYYEEEERQRGNFPDRFSGHQFPNYSSELNVNALLLGDSALYLCASSSGLAGPRYFGPGTRLLVL.

The CDR3 spells CASSLGTAGTQYF. The CDR3 DNA is TGTGCCAGCAGTTTGGGGACAGCCGGGACCCAGTACTTC. The chain couples TRBV28 to TRBJ2-5; 7 bases line up with TRBD1. V shed 3 bases and J 7 bases; nucleotides not matched to a gene: 5. The CDR3 sequence is 13 residues long. Germline lookup yields CDR1 MDHEN and CDR2 SYDVKM.

The J gene is TRBJ2-2, the V gene TRBV7-9; D gene uncertain. V was clipped by 5 bases and J by 5 bases, with 3 bases between them. CDR1 is SEHNR, CDR2 FQNEAQ, per germline (reference sequence). The CDR3 totals 11 residues. The CDR3, as DNA: TGTGCCAGCAGCCGTACCGGGGAGCTGTTTTTT. It yields the protein CASSRTGELFF. The complete variable domain, with remaining parts taken from reference TRBV7-9 and TRBJ2-2, reads DTGVSQNPRHKITKRGQNVTFRCDPISEHNRLYWYRQTLGQGPEFLTYFQNEAQLEKSRLLSDRFSAERPKGSFSTLEIQRTEQGDSAMYLCASSRTGELFFGEGSRLTVL.

J is TRBJ2-5 and V is TRBV7-3; TRBD1 agrees at 7 bases. CDR1 and CDR2 from the germline V gene are SGHTA and FQGTGA. The J segment lost 5 bases and the V segment lost 5 bases, leaving 5 bases of the junction unmatched. The CDR3 is 13 amino acids. This CDR3 is CASSPDRQETQYF. The CDR3 nucleotides read TGTGCCAGCAGCCCGGACAGGCAGGAGACCCAGTACTTC. The whole variable domain, remainder taken from reference TRBV7-3 and TRBJ2-5, is GAGVSQTPSNKVTEKGKYVELRCDPISGHTALYWYRQSLGQGPEFLIYFQGTGAADDSGLPNDRFFAVRPEGSVSTLKIQRTERGDSAVYLCASSPDRQETQYFGPGTRLLVL.

The V and J genes are TRBV29-1 and TRBJ2-4; a weak D match, TRBD2 (6 bases). Germline CDR1 and CDR2: SQVTM and ANQGSEA. With 4 bases removed from V and 3 bases from J, the gap between germline ends came to 10 bases. The CDR3 extends over 13 amino acids. The CDR3 spells CSVVGGHKNIQYF. CDR3 in DNA: TGCAGCGTTGTGGGAGGACACAAAAACATTCAGTACTTC. The full variable domain, in which reference TRBV29-1 and TRBJ2-4 provide the parts outside the CDR3, is SAVISQKPSRDICQRGTSLTIQCQVDSQVTMMFWYRQQPGQSLTLIATANQGSEATYESGFVIDKFPISRPNLTFSTLTVSNMSPEDSSIYLCSVVGGHKNIQYFGAGTRLSVL.

This clone was seen just once. The V call is TRBV10-2, the J call TRBJ1-6, with 8 nucleotides matching TRBD1. This CDR3 is built from 18 residues. After removal of 9 bases from V and 1 base from J, the junction contained 14 bases not matched to a gene. CDR1 WSHSY and CDR2 SAAADI come from the germline V gene. CDR3 coding DNA: TGCGCCAGGAAGGAACTGGGACAGGTGAGTTCCTATAATTCACCCCTCCACTTT. The encoded protein is CARKELGQVSSYNSPLHF.

The chain has TRBV29-1 and TRBJ2-7; 10 bases agree with TRBD1. Germline CDR1 SQVTM, CDR2 ANQGSEA. V dropped 5 bases and J dropped 9; count of bases not matched to a gene: 7. The CDR3 contains 12 residues. CDR3 residues: CSVWDRGLVQYV. The DNA of the CDR3 is TGCAGCGTTTGGGACAGGGGATTGGTGCAGTACGTC.

The chain links TRBV7-2 to TRBJ2-3; D is perhaps TRBD2 (6 bases). The germline CDR1 and CDR2 sequences are SGHTA and FQGNSA. The V end was cut by 0 bases, the J end by 2 bases, with 6 bases between. This CDR3 region has 14 residues. As DNA, the CDR3 is TGTGCCAGCAGCTTAGCGGGACTCACAGATACGCAGTATTTT. Its translation: CASSLAGLTDTQYF.

Only one count was recorded for this clone. This chain connects TRBV29-1 to TRBJ1-6; 8 nucleotides line up with TRBD1. Unmatched junction bases numbered 6, after V lost 6 bases and J lost 5 bases. Germline CDR1 is SQVTM and CDR2 is ANQGSEA. The CDR3 consists of 14 residues. Here the CDR3 DNA reads TGCAGCGTGTCCCTGGGACAGGATAATTCACCCCTCCACTTT. Translating it yields CSVSLGQDNSPLHF.

This chain connects TRBV7-2 to TRBJ1-1; unclear D gene. V lost 1 base and J lost 1, with 7 bases in between. CDR3 size: 14 residues. Germline CDR1 and CDR2: SGHTA and FQGNSA. CDR3: CASSLVGRNTEAFF. Here the CDR3 DNA reads TGTGCCAGCAGCTTAGTAGGCAGGAACACTGAAGCTTTCTTT.

The V and J genes are TRBV27 and TRBJ2-2, with 8 bases lining up with TRBD1. Germline assignment: CDR1 MNHEY and CDR2 SMNVEV (reference sequence). The V gene end was trimmed by 4 bases and the J gene end by 7 bases; junction bases not matched to a gene: 5. The length of the CDR3 is 14 residues. This chain's CDR3 is CASSYDRGNGELFF. CDR3 nucleotide sequence: TGTGCCAGCAGTTATGACAGGGGTAACGGGGAGCTGTTTTTT.

V and J are TRBV7-3 and TRBJ2-1; D gene unclear. This CDR3 has 13 amino acids. V gave up 5 bases and J gave up 4 bases, with 9 bases separating them. The germline V gene encodes CDR1 SGHTA and CDR2 FQGTGA. The DNA of the CDR3 is TGTGCCAGCAGCCCCGGAAGGTACAATGAGCAGTTCTTC. This encodes CASSPGRYNEQFF.

The rearrangement joins TRBV5-1 to TRBJ2-1; 8 bases line up with TRBD1. V was clipped by 0 bases and J by 9 bases; unmatched bases: 8. Germline lookup yields CDR1 SGHRS and CDR2 YFSETQ. This CDR3 spans 15 amino acids. The CDR3 region has the DNA TGCGCCAGCAGCTTGGTGGGGACAGGTTCTAGTGAGCAGTTCTTC. As protein: CASSLVGTGSSEQFF.

The chain employs TRBV5-8 and TRBJ2-3; 12 nucleotides line up with TRBD2. The CDR3 extends over 17 amino acids. J gave up 0 bases and V 4 bases, and 6 bases lay outside the gene matches. In germline, CDR1 is SGHTS, CDR2 YDEGEE. CDR3 amino acids: CASSNWGTSGSTDTQYF. The CDR3 bases are TGTGCCAGCAGCAATTGGGGGACTAGCGGGAGCACAGATACGCAGTATTTT.

The gene calls are TRBV18 and TRBJ2-7; TRBD1 matches 7 bases. Germline lookup yields CDR1 KGHSH and CDR2 LQKENI. The V segment lost 7 bases and the J segment 2 bases; nucleotides outside the gene matches: 5. The CDR3 spans 13 residues. DNA of the CDR3: TGTGCCAGCTTGCGACAGGGAACCTACGAGCAGTACTTC. Residues: CASLRQGTYEQYF.

This chain connects TRBV6-5 to TRBJ2-2; maybe TRBD2 (6 bases). CDR3 length: 14 amino acids. CDR1 MNHEY and CDR2 SVGAGI come from the germline V gene. V was cut by 2 bases and J by 4 bases, with 8 bases left in between. The DNA of the CDR3 is TGTGCCAGCAGTTACGATAGCGGCACCGGGGAGCTGTTTTTT. This encodes CASSYDSGTGELFF.

V gene TRBV27 combines with J gene TRBJ1-1; D is unresolved. Between the trimmed V and J ends, which lost 5 bases and 8 bases, there was a span of 18 bases. The CDR3 extends over 14 amino acids. CDR1 MNHEY and CDR2 SMNVEV come from the germline V gene (reference sequence). The CDR3 here is CASSMTLRRGEAFF. The CDR3 coding sequence is TGTGCCAGCAGTATGACATTGCGTCGGGGAGAAGCTTTCTTT.

The chain uses TRBV5-1 and TRBJ2-2, with no clear D. This CDR3 has 15 residues. The V end lost 4 bases, the J end lost 1 base, and 11 bases lay between the germline ends. Germline V gene lookup returns CDR1 SGHRS and CDR2 YFSETQ. CDR3 protein: CASSPRHLNTGELFF. Written as DNA, the CDR3 is TGCGCCAGCAGCCCCAGACACCTGAACACCGGGGAGCTGTTTTTT.